This T cell receptor (beta chain) was recorded in a study of blood T cell repertoires in COVID-19. About the study: Samples taken during acute and convalescent COVID-19 were collected in the United States, Italy and Spain. T cells, B-cell-depleted T cells, or PBMCs provided the cDNA or gDNA that served as material.

In the authors' workflow: Nucleated cell number was recorded as an estimate derived from reference gene primer amplification. Generated by immunoSEQ multiplex PCR, the TCRdb table keeps only in-frame clones and is missing some. The DNA was the basis for D and trimming; V, J and clone size are from that table. Of about 250,000 clones listed, 80% to 90% are singletons. CDR3 length: 15 amino acids. V lost 4 bases to trimming and J lost 3 bases, with 15 bases between them. Germline V CDR1 and CDR2: SGHTS, YDEGEE. This TCR was sampled from a man aged 40-50 years with active or convalescent COVID-19. The J gene is TRBJ2-3, the V gene TRBV5-8, with D possibly matching TRBD2 (6 bases). Source material: peripheral blood. CDR3 region: CASSRSWAGTDTQYF. The DNA for the CDR3 is TGTGCCAGCAGCCGAAGCTGGGCGGGAACAGATACGCAGTATTTT.